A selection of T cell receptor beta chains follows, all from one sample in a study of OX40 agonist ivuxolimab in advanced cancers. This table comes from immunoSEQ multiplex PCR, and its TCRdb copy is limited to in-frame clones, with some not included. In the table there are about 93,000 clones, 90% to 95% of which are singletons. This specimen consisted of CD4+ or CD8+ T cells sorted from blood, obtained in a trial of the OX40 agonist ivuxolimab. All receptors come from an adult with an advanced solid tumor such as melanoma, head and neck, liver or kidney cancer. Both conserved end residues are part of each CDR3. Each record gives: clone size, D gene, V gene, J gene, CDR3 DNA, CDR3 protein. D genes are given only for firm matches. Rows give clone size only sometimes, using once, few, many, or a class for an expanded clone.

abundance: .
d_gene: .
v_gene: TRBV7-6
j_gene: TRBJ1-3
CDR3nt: TGTGCCAGCAGCTTAGCCGGGGGAAGGAACACCATATATTTT
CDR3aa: CASSLAGGRNTIYF

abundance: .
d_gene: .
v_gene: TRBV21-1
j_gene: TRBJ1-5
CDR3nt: TGTGCCAGCAGCAAAGCTGGGGGGTTTGGCAATCAGCCCCAGCATTTT
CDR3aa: CASSKAGGFGNQPQHF

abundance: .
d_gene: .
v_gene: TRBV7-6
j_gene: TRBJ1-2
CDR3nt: TGTGCCAGCTGGACGGGAGGTGGCTACACCTTC
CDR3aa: CASWTGGGYTF

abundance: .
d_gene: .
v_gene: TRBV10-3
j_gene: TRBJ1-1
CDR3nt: TGTGCCATCAGTCCCAGGGGAGACACTGAAGCTTTCTTT
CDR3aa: CAISPRGDTEAFF

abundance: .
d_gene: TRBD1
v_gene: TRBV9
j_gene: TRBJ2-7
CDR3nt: TGTGCCAGCAGCGTAGATGGGACAGAGAACTCCGAGCAGTACTTC
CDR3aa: CASSVDGTENSEQYF

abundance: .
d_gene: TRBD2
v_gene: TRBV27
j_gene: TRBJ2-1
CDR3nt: TGTGCCAGCAGTTTCGCCAGGACTAGCAATGAGCAGTTCTTC
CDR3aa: CASSFARTSNEQFF

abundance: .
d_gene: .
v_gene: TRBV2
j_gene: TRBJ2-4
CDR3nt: TGTGCCAGCAGTGAAACAGGGCTACTAGCCAAAAACATTCAGTACTTC
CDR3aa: CASSETGLLAKNIQYF

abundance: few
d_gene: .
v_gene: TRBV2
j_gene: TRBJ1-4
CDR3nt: TGTGCCAGCAGTGACGTCCTCGGTGAAAAACTGTTTTTT
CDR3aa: CASSDVLGEKLFF

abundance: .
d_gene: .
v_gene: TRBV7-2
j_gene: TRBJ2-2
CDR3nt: TGTGCCAGCAGCTTAGTCACCGGGGAGCTGTTTTTT
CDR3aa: CASSLVTGELFF

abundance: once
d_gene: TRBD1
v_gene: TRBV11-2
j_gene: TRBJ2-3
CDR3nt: TGTGCCAGCAGCTTATGGTCCGTGACAGGGGGCTCTAGCACAGATACGCAGTATTTT
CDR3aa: CASSLWSVTGGSSTDTQYF

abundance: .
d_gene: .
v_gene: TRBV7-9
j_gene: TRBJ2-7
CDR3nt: TGTGCCAGCAGCTCTACCTCCTACGAGCAGTACTTC
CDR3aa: CASSSTSYEQYF

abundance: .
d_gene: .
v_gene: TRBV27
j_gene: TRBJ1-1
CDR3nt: TGTGCCAGCAGTCCCCCAACCGGTACCGTGAACACTGAAGCTTTCTTT
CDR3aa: CASSPPTGTVNTEAFF

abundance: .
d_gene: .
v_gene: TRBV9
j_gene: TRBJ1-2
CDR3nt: TGTGCCAGCAGCGTACCACAGGGAAGGGGGTTCTATGGCTACACCTTC
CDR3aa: CASSVPQGRGFYGYTF

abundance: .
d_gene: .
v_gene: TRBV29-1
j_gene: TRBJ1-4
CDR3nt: TGCAGCGTTGAACCGGTGGGCCAAGTAGAACTGTTTTTT
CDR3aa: CSVEPVGQVELFF

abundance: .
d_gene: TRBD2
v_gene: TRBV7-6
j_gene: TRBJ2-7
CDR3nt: TGTGCCAGCAGCTTAGAGGCTAGCGGCTCCTACGAGCAGTACTTC
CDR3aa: CASSLEASGSYEQYF

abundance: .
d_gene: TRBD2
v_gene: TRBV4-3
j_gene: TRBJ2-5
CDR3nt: TGCGCCAGCAGCCAAGGAATAAGCGGGGGGGGCCAAGAGACCCAGTACTTC
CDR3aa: CASSQGISGGGQETQYF

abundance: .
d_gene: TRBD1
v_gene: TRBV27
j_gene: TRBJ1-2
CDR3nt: TGTGCCAGCAGTGTTGCGACAGGGAATGGCTACACCTTC
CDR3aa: CASSVATGNGYTF

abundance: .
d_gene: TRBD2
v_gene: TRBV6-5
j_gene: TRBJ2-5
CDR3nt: TGTGCCAGCAGTACAGCGGGAGGGGTAGAGACCCAGTACTTC
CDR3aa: CASSTAGGVETQYF

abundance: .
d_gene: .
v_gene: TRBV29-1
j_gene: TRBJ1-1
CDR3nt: TGCAGCGTTTTTCAGGGTAGCACTGAAGCTTTCTTT
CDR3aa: CSVFQGSTEAFF

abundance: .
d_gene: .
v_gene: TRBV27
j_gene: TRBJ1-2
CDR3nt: TGTGCCAGCAGTTTATCGGCGGTTAACTATGGCTACACCTTC
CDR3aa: CASSLSAVNYGYTF

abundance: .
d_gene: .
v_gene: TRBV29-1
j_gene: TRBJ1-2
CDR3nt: TGCAGCGTTGAAGACAGGAATTACGGGGACGATGGCTACACCTTC
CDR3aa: CSVEDRNYGDDGYTF

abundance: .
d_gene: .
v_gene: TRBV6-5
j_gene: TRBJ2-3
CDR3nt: TGTGCCAGCAGCCGGACTGGCACAGATACGCAGTATTTT
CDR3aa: CASSRTGTDTQYF

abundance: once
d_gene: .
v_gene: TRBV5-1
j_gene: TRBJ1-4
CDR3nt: TGCGCCAGCAGCTCTTCTCCCGGGGATGATGAAAAACTGTTTTTT
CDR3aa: CASSSSPGDDEKLFF

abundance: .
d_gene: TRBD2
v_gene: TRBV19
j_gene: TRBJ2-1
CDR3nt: TGTGCCAGTAGTCCTAGCGGGAGGACTCCCCTTGAGCAGTTCTTC
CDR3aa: CASSPSGRTPLEQFF

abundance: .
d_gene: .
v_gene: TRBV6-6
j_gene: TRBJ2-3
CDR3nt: TGTGCCAGCAGTTTAGCTGTGAGCACAGATACGCAGTATTTT
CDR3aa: CASSLAVSTDTQYF

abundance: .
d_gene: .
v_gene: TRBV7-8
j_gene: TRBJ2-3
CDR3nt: TGTGCCAGCAGCTTCAGGGGACGCACAGATACGCAGTATTTT
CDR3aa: CASSFRGRTDTQYF

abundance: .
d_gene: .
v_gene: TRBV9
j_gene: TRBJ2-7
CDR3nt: TGTGCCAGCAGCGTACAGGGAGGGGGGATCTACGAGCAGTACTTC
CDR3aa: CASSVQGGGIYEQYF

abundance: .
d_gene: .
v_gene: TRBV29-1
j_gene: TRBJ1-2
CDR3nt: TGCAGCGTGCCCGGGACCCTACAGGGCTATGGCTACACCTTC
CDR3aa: CSVPGTLQGYGYTF

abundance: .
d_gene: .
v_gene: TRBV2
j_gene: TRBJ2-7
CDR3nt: TGTGCTAGCGAGGGGTACGAGCAGTACTTC
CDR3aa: CASEGYEQYF

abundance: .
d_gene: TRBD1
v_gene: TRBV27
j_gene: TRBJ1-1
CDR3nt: TGTGCCAGCAGCCCGGACAGGGGGAGGACTGAAGCTTTCTTT
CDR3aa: CASSPDRGRTEAFF

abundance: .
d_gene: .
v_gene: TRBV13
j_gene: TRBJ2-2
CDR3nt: TGTGCCAGCAGCCTCGGGACGCCTCTTACCGGGGAGCTGTTTTTT
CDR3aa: CASSLGTPLTGELFF

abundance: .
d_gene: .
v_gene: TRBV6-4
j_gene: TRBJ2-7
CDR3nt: TGTGCCAGCAGTGAGCTCGGTGGAGACGAGCAGTACTTC
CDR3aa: CASSELGGDEQYF

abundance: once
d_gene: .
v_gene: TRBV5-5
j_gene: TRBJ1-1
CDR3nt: TGTGCCAGCAGCTTGGTGACGACCACTGAAGCTTTCTTT
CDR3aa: CASSLVTTTEAFF

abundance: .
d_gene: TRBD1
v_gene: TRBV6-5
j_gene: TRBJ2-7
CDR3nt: TGTGCCAGCAGAAGGGGACAGGTCGAGCAGTACTTC
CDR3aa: CASRRGQVEQYF

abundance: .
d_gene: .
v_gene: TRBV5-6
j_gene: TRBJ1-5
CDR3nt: TGTGCCAGCAGCGAAGGGGGAGTCCAGCCCCAGCATTTT
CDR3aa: CASSEGGVQPQHF

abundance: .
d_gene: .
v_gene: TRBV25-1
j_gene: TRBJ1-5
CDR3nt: TGTGCCAGCAGTGAATATAGGCAAGGGCAGCCCCAGCATTTT
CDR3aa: CASSEYRQGQPQHF

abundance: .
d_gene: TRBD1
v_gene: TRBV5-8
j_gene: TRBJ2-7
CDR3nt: TGTGCCAGCAGCGGATGGACAGGGCTGTCCTACGAGCAGTACTTC
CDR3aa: CASSGWTGLSYEQYF

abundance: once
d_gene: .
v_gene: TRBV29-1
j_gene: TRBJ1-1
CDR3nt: TGCAGCGTTGAAGATGGCAACAGGGAGAACACTGAAGCTTTCTTT
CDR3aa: CSVEDGNRENTEAFF

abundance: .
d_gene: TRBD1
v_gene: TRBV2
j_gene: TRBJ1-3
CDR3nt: TGTGCCAGCGATGGACAGGGTGGGGACACCATATATTTT
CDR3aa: CASDGQGGDTIYF

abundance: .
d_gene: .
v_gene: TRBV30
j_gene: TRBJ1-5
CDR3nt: TGTGCCTGGAGTTTGGGAAGGCAGCCCCAGCATTTT
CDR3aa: CAWSLGRQPQHF

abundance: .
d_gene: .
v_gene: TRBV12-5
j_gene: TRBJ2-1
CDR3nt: TGTGCTAGTGGTTTGGGGGCCTACAATGAGCAGTTCTTC
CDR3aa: CASGLGAYNEQFF

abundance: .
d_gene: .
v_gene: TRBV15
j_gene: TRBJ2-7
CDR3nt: TGTGCCACCAGCAGATCCTACGAGCAGTACTTC
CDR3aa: CATSRSYEQYF

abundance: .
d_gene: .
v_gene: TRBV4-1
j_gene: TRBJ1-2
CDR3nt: TGCGCCAGCAGCCAAGAAGGAGGTTTTGGGGATCCGTATGGCTACACCTTC
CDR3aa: CASSQEGGFGDPYGYTF

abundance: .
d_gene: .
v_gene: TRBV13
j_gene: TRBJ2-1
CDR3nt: TGTGCCAGCAGCCTAACATTCCCCGGTGAGCAGTTCTTC
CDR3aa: CASSLTFPGEQFF

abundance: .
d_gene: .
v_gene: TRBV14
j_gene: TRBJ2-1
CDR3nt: TGTGCCAGCAGCCAAAGTTACAATGAGCAGTTCTTC
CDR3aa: CASSQSYNEQFF

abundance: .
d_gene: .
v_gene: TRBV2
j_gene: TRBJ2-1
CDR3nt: TGTGCCAGCGGCGGAAGCTCCTACAATGAGCAGTTCTTC
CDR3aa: CASGGSSYNEQFF

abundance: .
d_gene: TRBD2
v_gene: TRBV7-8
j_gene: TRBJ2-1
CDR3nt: TGTGCCAGCAGCCATCGGACTAGCGGGAGTTACAATGAGCAGTTCTTC
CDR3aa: CASSHRTSGSYNEQFF

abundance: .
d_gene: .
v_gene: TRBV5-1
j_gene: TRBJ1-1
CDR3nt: TGCGCCAGCAGCTTGTGGTACGGTAAAGCTGAAGCTTTCTTT
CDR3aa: CASSLWYGKAEAFF

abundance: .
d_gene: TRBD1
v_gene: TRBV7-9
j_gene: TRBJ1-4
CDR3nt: TGTGCCAGCAGCTTCAGGACAGGGGTTGAAAAACTGTTTTTT
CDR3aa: CASSFRTGVEKLFF

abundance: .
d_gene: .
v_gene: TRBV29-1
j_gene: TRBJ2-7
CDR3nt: TGCAGCGTCTTACCCAGGGGAGTTAGCGACGAGCAGTACTTC
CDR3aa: CSVLPRGVSDEQYF

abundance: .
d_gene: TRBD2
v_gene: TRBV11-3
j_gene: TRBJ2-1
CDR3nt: TGTGCCAGCAGCTTACAGAGCGGGGGGGGCTTCTTC
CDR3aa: CASSLQSGGGFF

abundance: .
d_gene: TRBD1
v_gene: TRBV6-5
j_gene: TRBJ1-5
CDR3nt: TGTGCCAGCATAGGAGAGGGACAGGGGAATCAGCCCCAGCATTTT
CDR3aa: CASIGEGQGNQPQHF

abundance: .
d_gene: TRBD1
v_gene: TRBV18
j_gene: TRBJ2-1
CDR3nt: TGTGCCAGCTCACCTCGGGACAGGGCATACGATGAGCAGTTCTTC
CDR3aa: CASSPRDRAYDEQFF

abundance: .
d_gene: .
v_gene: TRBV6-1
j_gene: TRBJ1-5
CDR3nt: TGTGCCAGCAGTGATTTCGATCAGCCCCAGCATTTT
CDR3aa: CASSDFDQPQHF

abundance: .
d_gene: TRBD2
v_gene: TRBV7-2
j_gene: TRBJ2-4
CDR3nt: TGTGCCAGCAGCCATGCGAGTAGCGGGGTAGCCAAAAACATTCAGTACTTC
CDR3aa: CASSHASSGVAKNIQYF

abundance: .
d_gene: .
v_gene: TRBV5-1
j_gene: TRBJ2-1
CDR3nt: TGCGCCAGCAGCTTGGCGGGGAAAAACAATGAGCAGTTCTTC
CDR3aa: CASSLAGKNNEQFF

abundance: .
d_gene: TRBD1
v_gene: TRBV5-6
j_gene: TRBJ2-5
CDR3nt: TGTGCCAGCAGCTTGGCGGGACAGGGCCAAGAGACCCAGTACTTC
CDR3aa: CASSLAGQGQETQYF

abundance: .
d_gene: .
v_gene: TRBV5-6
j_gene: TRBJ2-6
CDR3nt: TGTGCCAGCAGAAGAGTCCCTGGGGCCAACGTCCTGACTTTC
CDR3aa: CASRRVPGANVLTF

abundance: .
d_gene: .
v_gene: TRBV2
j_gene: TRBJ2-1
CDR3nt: TGTGCCAGCAGTGAAGGGCTAAGATGGTTCTTC
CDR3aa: CASSEGLRWFF

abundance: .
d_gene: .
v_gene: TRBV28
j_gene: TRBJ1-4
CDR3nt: TGTGCCAGCAATACCAAATTGGACCATACCAAAGCCCCATCGATCGAAGAAAAACTGTTTTTT
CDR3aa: CASNTKLDHTKAPSIEEKLFF